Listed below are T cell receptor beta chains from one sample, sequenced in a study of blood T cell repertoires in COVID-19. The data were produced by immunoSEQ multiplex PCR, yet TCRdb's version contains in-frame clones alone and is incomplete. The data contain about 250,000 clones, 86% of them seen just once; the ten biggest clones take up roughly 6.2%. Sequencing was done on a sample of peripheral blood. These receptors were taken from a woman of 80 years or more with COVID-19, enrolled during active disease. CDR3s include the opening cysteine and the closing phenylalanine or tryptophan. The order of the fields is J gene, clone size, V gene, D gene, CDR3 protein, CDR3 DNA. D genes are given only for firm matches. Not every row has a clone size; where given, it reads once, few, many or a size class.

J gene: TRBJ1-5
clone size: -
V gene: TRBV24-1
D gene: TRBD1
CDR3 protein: CATSDPGQGAEPQHF
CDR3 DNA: TGTGCCACCAGTGATCCCGGACAGGGCGCGGAGCCCCAGCATTTT

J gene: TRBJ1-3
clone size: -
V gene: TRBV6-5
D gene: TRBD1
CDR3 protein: CASSYSTGVGNTIYF
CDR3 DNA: TGTGCCAGCAGTTACTCGACAGGGGTGGGAAACACCATATATTTT

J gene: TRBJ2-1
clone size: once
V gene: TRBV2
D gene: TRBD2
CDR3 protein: CASRLAGAYNEQFF
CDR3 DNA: TGTGCCAGCAGACTAGCGGGGGCCTACAATGAGCAGTTCTTC

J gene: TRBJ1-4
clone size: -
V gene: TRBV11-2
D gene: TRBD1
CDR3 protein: CASSHRGEKLFF
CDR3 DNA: TGTGCCAGCAGCCACAGGGGGGAAAAACTGTTTTTT

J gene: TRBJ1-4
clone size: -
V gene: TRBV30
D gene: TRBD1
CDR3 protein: CAWGWTGAGEKLFF
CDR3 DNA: TGTGCCTGGGGGTGGACAGGGGCAGGTGAAAAACTGTTTTTT

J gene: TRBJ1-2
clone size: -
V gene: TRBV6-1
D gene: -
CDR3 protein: CASSEANPGGYGYTF
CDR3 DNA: TGTGCCAGCAGTGAAGCTAATCCGGGGGGCTATGGCTACACCTTC

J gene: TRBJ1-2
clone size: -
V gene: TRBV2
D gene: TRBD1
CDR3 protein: CASSWGQIYGYTF
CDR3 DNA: TGTGCCAGCAGCTGGGGACAGATCTATGGCTACACCTTC

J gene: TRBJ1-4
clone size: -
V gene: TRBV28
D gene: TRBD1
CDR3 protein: CASSLQGAATNEKLFF
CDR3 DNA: TGTGCCAGCAGTCTTCAGGGGGCTGCAACTAATGAAAAACTGTTTTTT

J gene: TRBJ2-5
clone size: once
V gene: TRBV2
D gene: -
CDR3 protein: CASVGGRGLYQETQYF
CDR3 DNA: TGTGCCAGCGTGGGGGGGCGGGGCTTATACCAAGAGACCCAGTACTTC

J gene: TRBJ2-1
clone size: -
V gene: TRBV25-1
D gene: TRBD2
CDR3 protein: CASSPSGVSSNEQFF
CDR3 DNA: TGTGCCAGCAGTCCGAGCGGGGTTTCCTCCAATGAGCAGTTCTTC

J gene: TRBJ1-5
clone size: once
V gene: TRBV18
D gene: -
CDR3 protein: CASSPTPGNQPQHF
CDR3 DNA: TGTGCCAGCTCACCAACACCAGGGAATCAGCCCCAGCATTTT

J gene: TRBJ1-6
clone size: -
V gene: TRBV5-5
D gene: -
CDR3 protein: CASSLSPPQGSYNSPLHF
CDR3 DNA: TGTGCCAGCAGCCTAAGTCCCCCCCAGGGCTCCTATAATTCACCCCTCCACTTT

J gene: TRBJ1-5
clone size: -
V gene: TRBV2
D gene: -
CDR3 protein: CASSGGRGSQPQHF
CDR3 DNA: TGTGCCAGCAGTGGAGGGAGGGGTAGTCAGCCCCAGCATTTT

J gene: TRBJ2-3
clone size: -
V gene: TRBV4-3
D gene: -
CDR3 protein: CASSQDRVISMADTQYF
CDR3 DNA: TGCGCCAGCAGCCAAGACAGGGTGATTAGTATGGCAGATACGCAGTATTTT

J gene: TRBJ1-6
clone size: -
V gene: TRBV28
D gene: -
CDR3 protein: CASSSTGFGYNSPLHF
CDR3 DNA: TGTGCCAGCAGTTCCACAGGGTTCGGCTATAATTCACCCCTCCACTTT

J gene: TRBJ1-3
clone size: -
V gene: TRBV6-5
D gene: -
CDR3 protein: CASSLQRSGNTIYF
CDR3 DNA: TGTGCCAGCAGTTTACAACGATCTGGAAACACCATATATTTT

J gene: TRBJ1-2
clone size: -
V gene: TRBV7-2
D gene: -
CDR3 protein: CASSLDAGGYTF
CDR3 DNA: TGTGCCAGCAGCTTAGATGCGGGTGGCTACACCTTC

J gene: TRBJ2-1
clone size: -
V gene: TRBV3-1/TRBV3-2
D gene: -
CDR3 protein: CASSQLNNEQFF
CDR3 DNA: TGTGCCAGCAGCCAACTTAACAATGAGCAGTTCTTC

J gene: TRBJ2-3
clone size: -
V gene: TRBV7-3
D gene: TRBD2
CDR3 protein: CASSPSGVTDTQYF
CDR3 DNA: TGTGCCAGCAGCCCTAGCGGGGTCACAGATACGCAGTATTTT

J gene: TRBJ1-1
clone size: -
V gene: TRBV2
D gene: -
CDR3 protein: CASMRGLTITEAFF
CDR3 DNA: TGTGCCAGCATGCGGGGTCTGACGATCACTGAAGCTTTCTTT

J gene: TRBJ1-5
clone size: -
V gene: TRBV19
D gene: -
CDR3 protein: CASNEAGHQPQHF
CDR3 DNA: TGTGCCAGTAACGAAGCTGGGCATCAGCCCCAGCATTTT

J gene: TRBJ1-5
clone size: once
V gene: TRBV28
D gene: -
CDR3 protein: CASSLSYSNQPQHF
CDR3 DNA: TGTGCCAGCAGTTTGTCTTATAGCAATCAGCCCCAGCATTTT

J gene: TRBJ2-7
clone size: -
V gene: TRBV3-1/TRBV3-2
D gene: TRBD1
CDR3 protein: CASSPGTGEGEQYF
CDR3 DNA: TGTGCCAGCAGCCCTGGGACAGGGGAGGGGGAGCAGTACTTC

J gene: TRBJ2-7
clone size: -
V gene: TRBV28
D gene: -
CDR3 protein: CASTGPGKVREQYF
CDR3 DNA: TGTGCCAGCACCGGGCCCGGGAAGGTGCGCGAGCAGTACTTC

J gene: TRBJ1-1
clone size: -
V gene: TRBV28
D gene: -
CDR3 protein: CASSLRGNTEAFF
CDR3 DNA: TGTGCCAGCAGTTTAAGAGGGAACACTGAAGCTTTCTTT

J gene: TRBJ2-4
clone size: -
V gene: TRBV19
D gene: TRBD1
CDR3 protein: CASSSGQTQNIQYF
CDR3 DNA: TGTGCCAGTAGTTCGGGACAGACGCAAAACATTCAGTACTTC

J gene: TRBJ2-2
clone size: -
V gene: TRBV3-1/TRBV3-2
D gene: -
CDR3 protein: CASSYSGPTGELFF
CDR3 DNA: TGTGCCAGCAGCTATAGCGGCCCCACCGGGGAGCTGTTTTTT

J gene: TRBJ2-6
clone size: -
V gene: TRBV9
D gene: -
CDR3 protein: CASSGRTGANVLTF
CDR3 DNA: TGTGCCAGCAGCGGTCGTACAGGGGCCAACGTCCTGACTTTC

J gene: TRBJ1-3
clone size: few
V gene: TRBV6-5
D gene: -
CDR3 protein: CASSTTAGNTIYF
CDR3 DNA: TGTGCCAGCAGTACGACAGCTGGAAACACCATATATTTT

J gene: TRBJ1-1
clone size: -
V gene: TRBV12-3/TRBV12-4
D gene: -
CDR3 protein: CASSLGTNTEAFF
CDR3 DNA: TGTGCCAGCAGTTTGGGCACGAACACTGAAGCTTTCTTT

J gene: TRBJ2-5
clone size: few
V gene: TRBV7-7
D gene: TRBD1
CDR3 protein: CASSLATTGVGETQYF
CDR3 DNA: TGTGCTAGCAGCTTAGCTACCACAGGGGTAGGAGAGACCCAGTACTTC

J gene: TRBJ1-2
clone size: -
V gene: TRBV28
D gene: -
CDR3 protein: CASEESGYGYTF
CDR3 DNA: TGTGCCAGCGAAGAGTCTGGCTATGGCTACACCTTC

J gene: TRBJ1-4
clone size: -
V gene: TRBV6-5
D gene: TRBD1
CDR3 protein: CASSWSARGSEKLFF
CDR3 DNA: TGTGCCAGCAGTTGGTCCGCCAGGGGGTCTGAAAAACTGTTTTTT

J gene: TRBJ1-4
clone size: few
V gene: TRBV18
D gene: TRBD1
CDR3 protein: CASSIRQGIGEKLFF
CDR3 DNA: TGTGCCAGCTCAATCCGACAGGGTATAGGAGAAAAACTGTTTTTT

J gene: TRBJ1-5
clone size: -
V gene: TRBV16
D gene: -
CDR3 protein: CASSPHRQLNQPQHF
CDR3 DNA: TGTGCCAGCAGCCCTCATCGACAGCTCAATCAGCCCCAGCATTTT

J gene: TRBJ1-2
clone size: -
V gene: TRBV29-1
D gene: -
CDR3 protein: CSGESYDGYTF
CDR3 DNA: TGCAGCGGGGAGAGTTACGATGGCTACACCTTC

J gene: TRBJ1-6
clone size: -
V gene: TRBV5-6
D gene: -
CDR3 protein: CASSLGTDIYNSPLHF
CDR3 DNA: TGTGCCAGCAGCTTGGGGACTGATATATATAATTCACCCCTCCACTTT

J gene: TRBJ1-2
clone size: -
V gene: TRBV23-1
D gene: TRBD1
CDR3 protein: CARRELGQSDGYTF
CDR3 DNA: TGCGCCAGGAGAGAATTGGGACAGAGCGATGGCTACACCTTC

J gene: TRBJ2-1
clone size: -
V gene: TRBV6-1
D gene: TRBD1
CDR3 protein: CASSDPGTGAQKQFF
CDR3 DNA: TGTGCCAGCAGTGACCCCGGGACAGGGGCGCAGAAGCAGTTCTTC

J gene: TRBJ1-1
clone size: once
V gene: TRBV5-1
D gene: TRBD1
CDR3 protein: CASRGTGNTEAFF
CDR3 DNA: TGCGCCAGCAGGGGGACAGGGAACACTGAAGCTTTCTTT

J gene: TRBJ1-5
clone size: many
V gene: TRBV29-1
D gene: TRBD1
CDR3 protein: CSVEGQDGQPQHF
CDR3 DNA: TGCAGCGTTGAGGGACAGGACGGACAGCCCCAGCATTTT

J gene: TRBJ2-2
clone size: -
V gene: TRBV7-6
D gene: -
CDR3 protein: CASSLGGQGSTGELFF
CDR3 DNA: TGTGCCAGCAGCTTAGGGGGCCAGGGGTCCACCGGGGAGCTGTTTTTT

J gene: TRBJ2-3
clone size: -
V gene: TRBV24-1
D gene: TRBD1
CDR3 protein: CATSDSSTGNTQYF
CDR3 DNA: TGTGCCACCAGTGATTCCTCGACAGGGAATACGCAGTATTTT

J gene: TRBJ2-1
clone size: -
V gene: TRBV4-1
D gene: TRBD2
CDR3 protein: CASSPAPGLVSYNEQFF
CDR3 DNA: TGCGCCAGCAGCCCGGCCCCAGGACTAGTCTCCTACAATGAGCAGTTCTTC

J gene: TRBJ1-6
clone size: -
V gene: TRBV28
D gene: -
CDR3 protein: CASSPKLLRDSPLHF
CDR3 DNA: TGTGCCAGCAGCCCAAAACTTCTCAGGGATTCACCCCTCCACTTT

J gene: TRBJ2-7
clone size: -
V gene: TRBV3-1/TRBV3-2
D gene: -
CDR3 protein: CASSQGTPYEQYF
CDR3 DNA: TGTGCCAGCAGCCAAGGGACACCCTACGAGCAGTACTTC

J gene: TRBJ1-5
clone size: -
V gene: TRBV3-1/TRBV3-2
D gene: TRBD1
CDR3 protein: CASSPATGIGQPQHF
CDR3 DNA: TGTGCCAGCAGCCCAGCGACAGGGATAGGTCAGCCCCAGCATTTT

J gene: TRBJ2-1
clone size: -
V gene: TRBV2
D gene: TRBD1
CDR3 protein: CASSSRTGVGGEQFF
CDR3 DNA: TGTGCCAGCAGCTCCCGGACAGGGGTAGGCGGTGAGCAGTTCTTC